This TCR beta chain was sequenced during a study of T cells in women clearing cervical HPV infection. Study-wide background: Controls were women whose single incident HPV16 infection cleared within 12 months without precancer or cancer.

HPV was found by MY09/MY11 PCR and dot-blot genotyping. Study observations and caveats: TRBV6-7 abundance was lower in cases than controls (approximately 0.1% versus 0.17%). CIN3+ cases had significantly higher TCR richness than controls; evenness did not differ.

A word on this clone: The antigen is undetermined. The read ends 3 residues early relative to the CDR3; the germline J gene fills the gap.

Libraries were prepared by immunoSEQ multiplex PCR; TCRdb keeps only in-frame clonotypes and omits some of them. The sample table sets out 11,000 to 15,000 clones. The V end was cut by 0 bases, the J end by 7 bases, with 19 bases between. The CDR3 is 18 amino acids. Germline values: CDR1 ENHRY, CDR2 SYGVKD. J is TRBJ1-6 and V is TRBV10-3; D is perhaps TRBD1 (6 bases). The receptor comes from a woman aged 18 to 75 with a cervical HPV16 infection that either progressed to CIN3+ or cleared (not recorded which). Source material: blood buffy coat. The part of the CDR3 DNA that was read is TGTGCCATCAGTGAGTCGGAAGCAGGCAGGGGTTGGAATTCACCC. It specifies CAISESEAGRGWNSP. The full-length CDR3 reads as CAISESEAGRGWNSPLHF.